These T cell receptor beta chains were read from a single sample in a study of blood T cells in healthy people across ages. TCRdb re-derived calls from the 5' RACE reads in MiXCR, one entry per CDR3 protein. The table has fewer than 2,000,000 distinct CDR3 sequences, 34% seen once. The material sequenced was blood. All receptors derive from a woman younger than 45 in good health. The CDR3 runs from the conserved cysteine through the conserved F or W.

j_gene | v_gene | CDR3aa
TRBJ1-5 | TRBV30 | CAWSGAGGWNQPQHF
- | TRBV15 | CATSRDNRNRGHEQYF
TRBJ2-7 | TRBV7-6 | CASRDRGSYEQYF
TRBJ2-1 | TRBV6-1 | CASISRQGPYNEQFF
TRBJ2-3 | TRBV5-1 | CASSGTTLLGTQYF
TRBJ2-3 | TRBV10-1 | CASSDTSGETDTQYF
TRBJ1-2 | TRBV20-1 | CSARDLAGISYGSTF
TRBJ2-1 | TRBV15 | CATSRDDSSYNEQFF
TRBJ2-7 | TRBV5-1 | CASSHRTNTYEQYF
- | TRBV11-1 | CASSLQGCEQYF
TRBJ2-2 | TRBV5-6 | CASSARSGELFF
TRBJ2-7 | TRBV20-1 | CSAPKAKDSYEQYF
TRBJ2-5 | TRBV7-9 | CASSLGASGDAREYF
TRBJ1-4 | TRBV4-2 | CASSQGQGQGNEKLFF
TRBJ1-5 | TRBV10-3 | CAISAGGGNQPQHF
TRBJ1-2 | TRBV12-3/TRBV12-4 | CASSPGAGGRSYGYTF
TRBJ2-1 | TRBV7-2 | CASSFTSGNFNEQFF
TRBJ1-1 | TRBV28 | CASSTTARQGPEAFF
- | TRBV3-1 | CASSRRLASNEQYF
TRBJ1-1 | TRBV18 | CASSPQIMNTEAFF
TRBJ2-5 | TRBV2 | CASRDPTGGEKTQYF
TRBJ1-1 | TRBV5-1 | CASSLAATANTEAFF
- | TRBV3-1 | CASSQGLTGSSYEQYF
- | TRBV20-1 | CSARDRGRAAVETQYF
TRBJ2-5 | TRBV7-8 | CASSPFGGGRETQYF
TRBJ1-2 | TRBV7-9 | CASSVFTGGIVYTF
TRBJ2-5 | TRBV7-3 | CASSHGGLVRETQYF
TRBJ1-4 | TRBV5-1 | CASSLGRWDNEKLFF
TRBJ1-1 | TRBV27 | CASSFGVSTEAFF
TRBJ2-5 | TRBV12-3/TRBV12-4 | CASRRGAAIQETQYF
TRBJ1-1 | TRBV4-3 | CASSQASNLNTEAFF
TRBJ2-3 | TRBV5-1 | CASSLDTPATDTQYF
TRBJ2-6 | TRBV9 | CASSGGTSGANVLTF
TRBJ1-5 | TRBV2 | CASSEARRTGQPQHF
TRBJ2-7 | TRBV10-3 | CATGLALTYEQYF
TRBJ2-1 | TRBV28 | CASSPNSPGRQFF
TRBJ2-6 | TRBV9 | CASSVVNSGANVLTF
TRBJ2-1 | TRBV9 | CASSGEASYNEQFF
TRBJ2-1 | TRBV2 | CASSPTISYNEQFF
TRBJ2-1 | TRBV27 | CASRGASGILGLNQQFF
TRBJ2-7 | TRBV28 | CASSPSTSGTGYEQYF
TRBJ2-1 | TRBV7-6 | CASGLAGLAGSEQFF
TRBJ2-3 | TRBV5-1 | CASSLTLVGQGDGDTQYF
TRBJ2-7 | TRBV29-1 | CSVGTWGSYEQYF
TRBJ1-2 | TRBV14 | CASGRVANYGYTF